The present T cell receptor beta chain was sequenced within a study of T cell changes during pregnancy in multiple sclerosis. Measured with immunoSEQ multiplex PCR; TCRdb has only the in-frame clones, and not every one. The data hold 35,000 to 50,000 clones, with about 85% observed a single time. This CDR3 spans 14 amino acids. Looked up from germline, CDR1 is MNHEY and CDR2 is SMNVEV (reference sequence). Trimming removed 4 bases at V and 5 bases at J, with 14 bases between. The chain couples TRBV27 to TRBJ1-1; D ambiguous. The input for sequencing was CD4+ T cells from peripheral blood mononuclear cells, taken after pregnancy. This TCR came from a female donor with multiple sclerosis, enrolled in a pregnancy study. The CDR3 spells CASSSPVTQTEAFF. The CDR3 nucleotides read TGTGCCAGCAGTTCACCGGTGACACAAACTGAAGCTTTCTTT.